The 29 T cell receptor beta chains listed next were all sequenced from one sample in a study of cytomegalovirus exposure and HLA in healthy donors. 60 Vbeta and 13 Jbeta primers were used in PCR. Here immunoSEQ multiplex PCR was the method, and the copy in TCRdb shows in-frame clones only, minus some. This table holds fewer than 85,000 clones, just over 70% found once. The sequenced sample consisted of PBMCs. The receptors stem from a man aged 55 to 70 in good health and CMV-seropositive.

This chain uses TRBV6-5 with TRBJ2-3, with D unclear. This CDR3 region has 15 residues. Per the germline V gene, CDR1 is MNHEY and CDR2 is SVGAGI. V dropped 5 bases and J dropped 6 bases, with 18 bases sitting between them. The CDR3 here is CASSATNPFSDTQYF. In DNA, the CDR3 is TGTGCCAGCAGTGCGACAAACCCTTTCTCGGATACGCAGTATTTT.

V and J are TRBV11-2 and TRBJ2-2; D remains unclear. The CDR3 length is 18 residues. Germline V gene sequence: CDR1 SGHAT, CDR2 FQNNGV. V gave up 0 bases and J gave up 1 base, with 15 bases separating them. CDR3 DNA sequence: TGTGCCAGCAGCTTAGACCTCCCTAGGTCGGGGAACACCGGGGAGCTGTTTTTT. Amino acid sequence: CASSLDLPRSGNTGELFF.

This clone was seen only once. The V and J genes are TRBV11-3 and TRBJ2-1; a possible D gene is TRBD1 (5 bases). From germline, CDR1 is SGHNT and CDR2 YENEEA. Trimming stripped 1 base from V and 3 bases from J, with 10 bases between. The CDR3 loop spans 15 amino acids. The CDR3 spells CASSLVQGGYNEQFF. CDR3 nucleotide sequence: TGTGCCAGCAGCTTAGTGCAGGGTGGCTACAATGAGCAGTTCTTC.

This chain joins TRBV18 and TRBJ1-1, with D possibly TRBD1 on 5 matching bases. Germline values: CDR1 KGHSH, CDR2 LQKENI. CDR3 length: 14 residues. V was pared by 2 bases and J by 3 bases, with 10 bases between. CDR3 sequence (DNA): TGTGCCAGCTCACCAGGGGGAGGGGACACTGAAGCTTTCTTT. Translating it yields CASSPGGGDTEAFF.

The J gene is TRBJ2-7, the V gene TRBV11-1; possibly TRBD2 for D (6 bases). The length of the CDR3 is 14 residues. Germline V CDR1 and CDR2: SGHAT, FQDESV (reference sequence). V dropped 3 bases and J dropped 4 bases, with 13 bases sitting between them. The CDR3 DNA sequence: TGTGCCAGCAGCTTCGCGGGGACGGGGTACGAGCAGTACTTC. Its protein is CASSFAGTGYEQYF.

This sequence joins TRBV28 and TRBJ1-1; a possible D gene is TRBD1 (6 bases). Germline V lookup: CDR1 MDHEN, CDR2 SYDVKM. This CDR3 spans 15 amino acids. Trimming left V 11 bases short and J 2 bases short, with 21 bases between. DNA for the CDR3: TGTGCCGCCAAACCCCTTCGGGACATAAACACTGAAGCTTTCTTT. This gives the protein CAAKPLRDINTEAFF.

V usage is TRBV7-2 and J usage is TRBJ2-1; 8 bases agree with TRBD2. This CDR3 has 13 amino acids. Germline trimming cut 4 bases from V and 9 bases from J; bases unmatched to any gene: 5. The germline V gene encodes CDR1 SGHTA and CDR2 FQGNSA. As DNA, the CDR3 is TGTGCCAGCAGCTCCCGGGGGGGGACTGAGCAGTTCTTC. This sequence encodes CASSSRGGTEQFF.

The chain joins TRBV7-6 to TRBJ2-1; D possibly corresponds to TRBD1 (7 bases). Germline V gene lookup returns CDR1 SGHVS and CDR2 FNYEAQ. Trimming removed 6 bases at V and 2 bases at J, with 20 bases between. This CDR3 spans 17 amino acids. The CDR3 bases are TGTGCCAGCAGTAGAGAGGCTCAGGGGGGACCCTACAATGAGCAGTTCTTC. Translation gives CASSREAQGGPYNEQFF. Looking up the rest from reference TRBV7-6 and TRBJ2-1 gives the full variable domain: GAGVSQSPRYKVTKRGQDVALRCDPISGHVSLYWYRQALGQGPEFLTYFNYEAQQDKSGLPNDRFSAERPEGSISTLTIQRTEQRDSAMYRCASSREAQGGPYNEQFFGPGTRLTVL.

This chain joins TRBV6-6 and TRBJ2-1; 9 bases agree with TRBD2. There are 14 residues in the CDR3. The germline V gene encodes CDR1 MNHNY and CDR2 SVGAGI (reference sequence). V was clipped by 8 bases and J by 3 bases; unmatched bases: 5. CDR3 bases: TGTGCCAGCGTCGGTAGCGGGGGCTACAATGAGCAGTTCTTC. It is translated as CASVGSGGYNEQFF.

The V call is TRBV28, the J call TRBJ2-5, with 7 bases fitting TRBD1. The junction had 7 bases not matched to a gene; V was cut back by 5 bases and J by 4 bases. CDR3 length equals 14 residues. Germline CDR1 is MDHEN and CDR2 is SYDVKM. The CDR3 sequence is CASSIQDRRETQYF. The CDR3 DNA sequence: TGTGCCAGCAGTATCCAGGACAGGAGAGAGACCCAGTACTTC.

The rearrangement joins TRBV19 to TRBJ1-2, with D possibly TRBD1 on 5 matching bases. Germline CDR1 and CDR2: LNHDA and SQIVND (reference sequence). The CDR3 totals 13 residues. The V end lost 7 bases, the J end lost 8 bases, and 17 bases lay between the germline ends. The CDR3 reads CASTLGRSIGYTF. In DNA form, the CDR3 reads TGTGCCAGTACCCTGGGGCGGAGTATAGGCTACACCTTC.

This rearrangement joins TRBV7-3 to TRBJ2-1; tentatively, D is TRBD1 (6 bases). Between the trimmed V and J ends, which lost 8 bases and 0 bases, there was a span of 8 bases. There are 13 residues in the CDR3. CDR1 SGHTA and CDR2 FQGTGA come from the germline V gene. The CDR3 spells CASGRGSYNEQFF. The CDR3 DNA reads TGTGCCAGCGGCAGGGGCTCCTACAATGAGCAGTTCTTC.

As DNA, the CDR3 is TGCGCCAGCAGCATAAGGCCAGGGGATTCCGGTGAGCAGTTCTTC. Translation: CASSIRPGDSGEQFF. This chain uses TRBV4-3 with TRBJ2-1; TRBD1 might be the D (6 bases). The CDR3 is 15 amino acids. CDR1 and CDR2 from the germline V gene are LGHNA and YSLEER. Trimming took 5 bases from V and 9 from J, leaving 20 bases between them.

The genes are TRBV2 and TRBJ2-1; 7 bases are a match to TRBD1. Germline V lookup: CDR1 SNHLY, CDR2 FYNNEI. CDR3 length: 13 residues. J lost 8 bases, V lost 8 bases, and 9 bases had no gene match. CDR3 DNA sequence: TGTGCCAGCCCCGGACAGGTTGGGTATGAGCAGTTCTTC. Its protein product is CASPGQVGYEQFF. Drawing the rest from reference TRBV2 and TRBJ2-1, the complete variable domain is EPEVTQTPSHQVTQMGQEVILRCVPISNHLYFYWYRQILGQKVEFLVSFYNNEISEKSEIFDDQFSVERPDGSNFTLKIRSTKLEDSAMYFCASPGQVGYEQFFGPGTRLTVL.

This chain uses TRBV15 with TRBJ2-2, with 8 bases that match TRBD1. The V gene end was trimmed by 6 bases and the J gene end by 5 bases; junction bases not matched to a gene: 5. CDR3 size: 14 residues. Germline-derived CDR1 and CDR2 are LNHNV and YYDKDF (reference sequence). The CDR3: CATSPGGKTGELFF. In nucleotides, the CDR3 is TGTGCCACCAGTCCAGGGGGCAAGACCGGGGAGCTGTTTTTT.

The chain is built from TRBV11-2 and TRBJ1-5, with D uncertain. CDR1 SGHAT and CDR2 FQNNGV come from the germline V gene. The V end was cut by 5 bases, the J end by 4 bases, with 6 bases between. The CDR3 extends over 12 amino acids. The DNA of the CDR3 is TGTGCCAGCAGCGAAACTAATCAGCCCCAGCATTTT. Residues: CASSETNQPQHF. The whole variable domain, filled in from reference TRBV11-2 and TRBJ1-5, reads EAGVAQSPRYKIIEKRQSVAFWCNPISGHATLYWYQQILGQGPKLLIQFQNNGVVDDSQLPKDRFSAERLKGVDSTLKIQPAKLEDSAVYLCASSETNQPQHFGDGTRLSIL.

The chain joins TRBV9 to TRBJ1-6, with 7 bases aligning to TRBD1. The CDR3 length is 17 residues. Germline lookup yields CDR1 SGDLS and CDR2 YYNGEE. The ends lost 5 bases at V and 3 bases at J; junction bases unmatched: 11. CDR3 sequence reads: CASSEGAGGGYNSPLHF. As DNA, the CDR3 is TGTGCCAGCAGTGAAGGGGCAGGGGGAGGCTATAATTCACCCCTCCACTTT.

The rearrangement joins TRBV10-3 to TRBJ1-2; TRBD1 might be the D (5 bases). Trimming shortened V by 2 bases and J by 4 bases, and 11 bases separated the two germline ends. CDR3 size: 14 residues. Germline CDR1 and CDR2: ENHRY and SYGVKD. CDR3 nucleotide sequence: TGTGCCATCAGTGAGAGTGGCGACAGCTATGGCTACACCTTC. It translates to CAISESGDSYGYTF.

A word on this clone: The junction and the germline gene differ at one end; a read error may be behind it. The CDR3 DNA reads as TGTGCCTGCGAAGTCGGGACTAGCGGACCCCGGAAGATCTTC. Protein product: CACEVGTSGPRKIF. V and J are TRBV19 and TRBJ2-1; 11 nucleotides agree with TRBD2. The CDR3 has 14 residues. CDR1 is LNHDA, CDR2 SQIVND, per germline (reference sequence).

The rearrangement joins TRBV9 to TRBJ2-5; maybe TRBD2 (5 bases). Germline V CDR1 and CDR2: SGDLS, YYNGEE. The CDR3 is made up of 15 amino acids. The V end lost 0 bases, the J end lost 2 bases, and 11 bases lay between the germline ends. The CDR3 sequence is CASSVEGSVQETQYF. The CDR3 coding sequence is TGTGCCAGCAGCGTAGAAGGGAGCGTGCAAGAGACCCAGTACTTC.

In its sample, this clone was seen a few times. The chain joins TRBV9 to TRBJ1-1; 9 bases agree with TRBD1. Germline loops: CDR1 SGDLS, CDR2 YYNGEE. There are 17 residues in the CDR3. Trimming cost V 3 bases and J 0 bases; bases outside gene matches: 9. CDR3 loop: CASSGPGTGRLNTEAFF. The CDR3 nucleotides are TGTGCCAGCAGCGGGCCCGGGACAGGGCGGTTGAACACTGAAGCTTTCTTT. Using reference TRBV9 and TRBJ1-1 for the parts outside the CDR3, the full variable domain is DSGVTQTPKHLITATGQRVTLRCSPRSGDLSVYWYQQSLDQGLQFLIQYYNGEERAKGNILERFSAQQFPDLHSELNLSSLELGDSALYFCASSGPGTGRLNTEAFFGQGTRLTVV.

This sequence joins TRBV5-1 and TRBJ2-2; 8 bases agree with TRBD2. Per germline, CDR1 SGHRS and CDR2 YFSETQ. This CDR3 has 14 residues. Trimming cost V 1 base and J 6 bases; bases outside gene matches: 2. The CDR3 DNA reads as TGCGCCAGCAGCTTGCCGGGGGGGCCCGGGGAGCTGTTTTTT. It specifies CASSLPGGPGELFF.

The chain combines TRBV28 with TRBJ2-1, with TRBD2 matching over 12 bases. The CDR3 is made up of 15 amino acids. Germline loops: CDR1 MDHEN, CDR2 SYDVKM. Trimming cost V 6 bases and J 4 bases; bases outside gene matches: 4. For the CDR3, the DNA is TGTGCCAGCAGCCTAGCGGGAGGGGGGTACAATGAGCAGTTCTTC. Translated, it gives CASSLAGGGYNEQFF.

This clone was detected a few times. The chain combines TRBV25-1 with TRBJ2-1; 7 positions match TRBD2. The V segment lost 7 bases and the J segment 7 bases; nucleotides outside the gene matches: 13. The CDR3 is made up of 15 amino acids. Germline CDR1 and CDR2: MGHDK and SYGVNS. CDR3 amino acids: CASTPRSAGVNEQFF. CDR3 coding DNA: TGTGCCAGCACCCCCAGAAGCGCGGGAGTTAATGAGCAGTTCTTC.

The chain has TRBV9 and TRBJ2-7; possible D gene TRBD1, 6 bases. The CDR3 runs to 14 residues. Trimming cost V 0 bases and J 1 base, with 8 bases left between them. CDR1 and CDR2 (germline): SGDLS, YYNGEE. As DNA, the CDR3 is TGTGCCAGCAGCGTAGGGGACACTTCCTACGAGCAGTACTTC. Translation: CASSVGDTSYEQYF. The full variable domain, rest sourced from reference TRBV9 and TRBJ2-7, is DSGVTQTPKHLITATGQRVTLRCSPRSGDLSVYWYQQSLDQGLQFLIQYYNGEERAKGNILERFSAQQFPDLHSELNLSSLELGDSALYFCASSVGDTSYEQYFGPGTRLTVT.

The CDR3 here is CASSIGLSEQFF. In DNA form, the CDR3 reads TGTGCCAGTAGTATAGGGCTTTCGGAGCAGTTCTTC. The chain combines TRBV19 with TRBJ2-1; no clear D gene. There are 12 residues in the CDR3. V was shortened by 1 base and J by 10 bases, with 8 bases between the two germline ends. CDR1 is LNHDA and CDR2 is SQIVND in the germline V gene (reference sequence).

This sequence joins TRBV5-6 and TRBJ2-2; 9 bases map to TRBD2. CDR3 length: 16 residues. Trimming took 1 base from V and 0 from J; bases not matched to a gene: 1. From germline, CDR1 is SGHDT and CDR2 YYEEEE. CDR3 nucleotides: TGTGCCAGCAGCTTGCAGCGGGAGGCGAACACCGGGGAGCTGTTTTTT. As protein: CASSLQREANTGELFF. Full variable domain (missing parts from reference TRBV5-6 and TRBJ2-2): DAGVTQSPTHLIKTRGQQVTLRCSPKSGHDTVSWYQQALGQGPQFIFQYYEEEERQRGNFPDRFSGHQFPNYSSELNVNALLLGDSALYLCASSLQREANTGELFFGEGSRLTVL.

The chain uses TRBV5-6 and TRBJ2-2; 11 positions agree with TRBD2. This CDR3 comprises 14 residues. Germline assignment: CDR1 SGHDT and CDR2 YYEEEE. The ends lost 4 bases at V and 8 bases at J; junction bases unmatched: 4. CDR3 region: CASSGSGGAGELFF. DNA of the CDR3: TGTGCCAGCAGCGGTAGCGGGGGGGCAGGGGAGCTGTTTTTT. The full variable domain, its missing parts supplied by reference TRBV5-6 and TRBJ2-2, is DAGVTQSPTHLIKTRGQQVTLRCSPKSGHDTVSWYQQALGQGPQFIFQYYEEEERQRGNFPDRFSGHQFPNYSSELNVNALLLGDSALYLCASSGSGGAGELFFGEGSRLTVL.

V and J are TRBV28 and TRBJ2-7; TRBD1 matches at 10 bases. Germline loops: CDR1 MDHEN, CDR2 SYDVKM. The CDR3 extends over 13 amino acids. V gave up 8 bases and J gave up 1 base; unmatched junction bases: 2. CDR3: CASRDRGSYEQYF. Here the CDR3 DNA reads TGTGCCAGCCGGGACAGGGGTTCCTACGAGCAGTACTTC. The whole variable domain, remainder taken from reference TRBV28 and TRBJ2-7, is DVKVTQSSRYLVKRTGEKVFLECVQDMDHENMFWYRQDPGLGLRLIYFSYDVKMKEKGDIPEGYSVSREKKERFSLILESASTNQTSMYLCASRDRGSYEQYFGPGTRLTVT.